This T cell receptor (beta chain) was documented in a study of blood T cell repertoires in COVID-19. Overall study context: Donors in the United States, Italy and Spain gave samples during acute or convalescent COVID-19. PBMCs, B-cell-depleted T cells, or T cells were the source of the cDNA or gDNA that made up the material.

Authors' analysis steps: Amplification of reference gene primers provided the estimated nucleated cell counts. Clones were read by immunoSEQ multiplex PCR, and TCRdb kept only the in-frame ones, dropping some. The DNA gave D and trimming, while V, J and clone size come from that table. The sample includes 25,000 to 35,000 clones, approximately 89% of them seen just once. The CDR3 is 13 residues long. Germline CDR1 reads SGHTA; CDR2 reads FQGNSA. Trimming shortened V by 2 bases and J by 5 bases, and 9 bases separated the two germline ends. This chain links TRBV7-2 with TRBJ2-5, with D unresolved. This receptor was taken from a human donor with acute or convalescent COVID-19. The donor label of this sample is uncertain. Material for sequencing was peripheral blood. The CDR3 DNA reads TGTGCCAGCAGCTTAACCCGGTGGGAGACCCAGTACTTC. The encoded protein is CASSLTRWETQYF.